This T cell receptor beta chain comes out of a study of T cells in Graves' hyperthyroidism and ophthalmopathy. V lost 3 bases, J lost 8 bases, and 5 bases lay in between. Germline loops: CDR1 PRHDT, CDR2 FYEKMQ (reference sequence). The CDR3 length is 11 residues. Patients with uncontrolled infections, other autoimmune diseases, pregnancy or lactation were excluded. Diagnoses were established using clinical symptoms, serum thyroxine and TRAb, thyroid ultrasound and orbital computed tomography. RNA transcripts were the template for amplifying TCR beta CDR3 regions. HTBI primers drove first-round RT-PCR of the TCR CDR3. TCRdb re-called the multiplex PCR reads with MiXCR, one entry per CDR3 protein. The sample holds 560,000 or so distinct CDR3 sequences; just under 20% are singletons and the top ten take roughly 47%. This clonotype was detected many times.

The origin of this receptor is a man aged 35 to 55 with Graves' ophthalmopathy. The V and J genes are TRBV13 and TRBJ2-1; D is ambiguous. Sequences were obtained from blood. CDR3 residues: CASSLIDEQFF. In nucleotides, the CDR3 is TGTGCCAGCAGCTTGATCGATGAGCAGTTCTTC.